Detailed here is one TCR beta chain. With 60 Vbeta and 13 Jbeta primers, the PCR was carried out. TCRdb's copy holds only in-frame clones and misses some; the assay was immunoSEQ multiplex PCR. The sample shows roughly 190,000 clones, around 80% of them seen only once. This sample is part of a study of cytomegalovirus exposure and HLA in healthy donors. Losses at the gene ends were 6 bases for V and 4 bases for J; bases not matched to a gene: 6. The CDR3 spans 15 residues. Germline values: CDR1 SGHRS, CDR2 YFSETQ. The sample was PBMCs. This clonotype originated in a woman between 25 and 40 years old in good health and CMV-seropositive. The V call is TRBV5-1, the J call TRBJ2-1, with 11 bases that match TRBD2. CDR3 region: CASISTSGAYNEQFF. The CDR3 DNA follows: TGCGCCAGCATCTCGACTAGCGGGGCATACAATGAGCAGTTCTTC.